This is a list of T cell receptor beta chains from one sample in a study of OX40 agonist ivuxolimab in advanced cancers. Libraries were prepared by immunoSEQ multiplex PCR; TCRdb keeps only in-frame clonotypes and omits some of them. Of approximately 70,000 clones listed, 86% are singletons. The specimen comprised CD4+ or CD8+ T cells sorted from blood, sampled in a trial of the OX40 agonist ivuxolimab. These TCRs come from an adult with an advanced solid tumor such as melanoma, head and neck, liver or kidney cancer. Both conserved end residues are part of each CDR3. D genes are given only for firm matches. For some rows the clone size is stated as once, few or many, or as a class when expanded; others skip it.

clone size	V gene	J gene	CDR3 length	D gene	CDR3 DNA	CDR3 protein
-	TRBV18	TRBJ1-1	14	TRBD1	TGTGCCAGCTCACCATTAGACAGGGTGGGTGAAGCTTTCTTT	CASSPLDRVGEAFF
few	TRBV7-8	TRBJ1-2	14	TRBD1	TGTGCCAGCAGTTCAGGGGGACCCTATTATGGCTACACCTTC	CASSSGGPYYGYTF
-	TRBV7-9	TRBJ2-3	16	-	TGTGCCAGCAGCTTAGGTCTCGCGGGGAGTCCAGATACGCAGTATTTT	CASSLGLAGSPDTQYF
-	TRBV27	TRBJ1-4	14	-	TGTGCCAGCAGTTTTGGCCAGGGTGTTGAAAAACTGTTTTTT	CASSFGQGVEKLFF
-	TRBV6-5	TRBJ2-1	15	-	TGTGCCAGCAGTTACTCCATTACCACAGAGTTTGAGCAGTTCTTC	CASSYSITTEFEQFF
-	TRBV7-9	TRBJ2-3	14	-	TGTGCCAGCAGCTTCGTAGGACCCACAGATACGCAGTATTTT	CASSFVGPTDTQYF
once	TRBV14	TRBJ2-5	15	-	TGTGCCAGCAGCCAAGGATCTACCGGCAGAGAGACCCAGTACTTC	CASSQGSTGRETQYF
-	TRBV6-5	TRBJ1-4	15	-	TGTGCCAGCAGTTTCCAGGCAGGGATTAATGAAAAACTGTTTTTT	CASSFQAGINEKLFF
-	TRBV7-2	TRBJ1-2	14	-	TGTGCCAGCAGCTTTACCACAGGACGCTATGGCTACACCTTC	CASSFTTGRYGYTF
-	TRBV6-1	TRBJ2-1	15	TRBD2	TGTGCCAGCAGTGAAAGGCTAGCGGGAGTTAGTGAGCAGTTCTTC	CASSERLAGVSEQFF
-	TRBV11-3	TRBJ2-1	16	TRBD2	TGTGCCAGCAGCTTAATAGCGGGGAGCTCCTACAATGAGCAGTTCTTC	CASSLIAGSSYNEQFF
-	TRBV6-1	TRBJ1-5	10	-	TGTGCCAGCAGTGCCCAGCCCCAGCATTTT	CASSAQPQHF
-	TRBV7-9	TRBJ2-2	14	-	TGTGCCAGCAGCTTTGGAGGGCAGACCGGGGAGCTGTTTTTT	CASSFGGQTGELFF
-	TRBV27	TRBJ2-3	14	-	TGTGCCAGCAGTTCGGCTTTACAGGGCAATACGCAGTATTTT	CASSSALQGNTQYF
once	TRBV7-2	TRBJ2-1	14	TRBD2	TGTGCCAGCAGGGGGACTAGCGGGATAAATGAGCAGTTCTTC	CASRGTSGINEQFF
-	TRBV30	TRBJ1-2	14	-	TGTGCCTGGAGTGTACAGGGTGGCCCCTATGGCTACACCTTC	CAWSVQGGPYGYTF
-	TRBV7-9	TRBJ1-1	15	-	TGTGCCAGCAGCTTAGTCGGTGACAGCAACACTGAAGCTTTCTTT	CASSLVGDSNTEAFF
-	TRBV12-5	TRBJ2-5	14	-	TGTGCTAGTGGTTTGACTGGGACGGCAGAGACCCAGTACTTC	CASGLTGTAETQYF
-	TRBV29-1	TRBJ2-1	14	-	TGCAGCGTGTTTGACGGGCCTCCTTACAATGAGCAGTTCTTC	CSVFDGPPYNEQFF
-	TRBV29-1	TRBJ1-1	13	TRBD1	TGCAGCGCCCGGGACAGGGCATTGTCTGAAGCTTTCTTT	CSARDRALSEAFF
-	TRBV6-5	TRBJ1-5	14	-	TGTGCCAGCAGTTACTCTTACGGGTCTCAGCCCCAGCATTTT	CASSYSYGSQPQHF
-	TRBV30	TRBJ2-3	15	-	TGTGCCTGGAGAGTTACTATACCTAGCACAGATACGCAGTATTTT	CAWRVTIPSTDTQYF
-	TRBV4-3	TRBJ1-2	15	TRBD1	TGCGCCAGCAGCACCTCACCGGGACAGGGATATGGCTACACCTTC	CASSTSPGQGYGYTF
-	TRBV5-5	TRBJ1-3	13	-	TGTGCCAGCAGCCCCCAGGGAGGAAACACCATATATTTT	CASSPQGGNTIYF